Sequencing of this T cell receptor beta chain was carried out in a study of blood T cell repertoires in COVID-19. Germline CDR1 is LGHDT and CDR2 is YNNKEL (reference sequence). J gave up 1 base and V 6 bases, and 3 bases lay outside the gene matches. CDR3 length: 16 residues. Grouping used clinical history reported by participants in a survey and questionnaire. This clone has just one count. Original handling: By means of reference gene primer amplification, nucleated cell counts were estimated. The table came from immunoSEQ multiplex PCR; TCRdb's copy has only in-frame clones and leaves some out. V, J and clone size reflect that table, while D and trimming were determined from the DNA. Counted here are 200,000 to 250,000 clones, roughly 91% occurring once; the ten biggest clones make up 7% to 7.5%.

The rearrangement links TRBV3-1 (or the pseudogene TRBV3-2) to TRBJ1-6, with 10 nucleotides matching TRBD1. The sequence came from a man younger than 40 in a cohort exposed to, infected with or recovered from COVID-19 (not recorded which). Input material: PBMCs or T cells enriched from blood (not recorded which). The CDR3 sequence: CASSRTGGSYNSPLHF. CDR3 nucleotides: TGTGCCAGCAGTCGGACAGGGGGTTCCTATAATTCACCCCTCCACTTT.